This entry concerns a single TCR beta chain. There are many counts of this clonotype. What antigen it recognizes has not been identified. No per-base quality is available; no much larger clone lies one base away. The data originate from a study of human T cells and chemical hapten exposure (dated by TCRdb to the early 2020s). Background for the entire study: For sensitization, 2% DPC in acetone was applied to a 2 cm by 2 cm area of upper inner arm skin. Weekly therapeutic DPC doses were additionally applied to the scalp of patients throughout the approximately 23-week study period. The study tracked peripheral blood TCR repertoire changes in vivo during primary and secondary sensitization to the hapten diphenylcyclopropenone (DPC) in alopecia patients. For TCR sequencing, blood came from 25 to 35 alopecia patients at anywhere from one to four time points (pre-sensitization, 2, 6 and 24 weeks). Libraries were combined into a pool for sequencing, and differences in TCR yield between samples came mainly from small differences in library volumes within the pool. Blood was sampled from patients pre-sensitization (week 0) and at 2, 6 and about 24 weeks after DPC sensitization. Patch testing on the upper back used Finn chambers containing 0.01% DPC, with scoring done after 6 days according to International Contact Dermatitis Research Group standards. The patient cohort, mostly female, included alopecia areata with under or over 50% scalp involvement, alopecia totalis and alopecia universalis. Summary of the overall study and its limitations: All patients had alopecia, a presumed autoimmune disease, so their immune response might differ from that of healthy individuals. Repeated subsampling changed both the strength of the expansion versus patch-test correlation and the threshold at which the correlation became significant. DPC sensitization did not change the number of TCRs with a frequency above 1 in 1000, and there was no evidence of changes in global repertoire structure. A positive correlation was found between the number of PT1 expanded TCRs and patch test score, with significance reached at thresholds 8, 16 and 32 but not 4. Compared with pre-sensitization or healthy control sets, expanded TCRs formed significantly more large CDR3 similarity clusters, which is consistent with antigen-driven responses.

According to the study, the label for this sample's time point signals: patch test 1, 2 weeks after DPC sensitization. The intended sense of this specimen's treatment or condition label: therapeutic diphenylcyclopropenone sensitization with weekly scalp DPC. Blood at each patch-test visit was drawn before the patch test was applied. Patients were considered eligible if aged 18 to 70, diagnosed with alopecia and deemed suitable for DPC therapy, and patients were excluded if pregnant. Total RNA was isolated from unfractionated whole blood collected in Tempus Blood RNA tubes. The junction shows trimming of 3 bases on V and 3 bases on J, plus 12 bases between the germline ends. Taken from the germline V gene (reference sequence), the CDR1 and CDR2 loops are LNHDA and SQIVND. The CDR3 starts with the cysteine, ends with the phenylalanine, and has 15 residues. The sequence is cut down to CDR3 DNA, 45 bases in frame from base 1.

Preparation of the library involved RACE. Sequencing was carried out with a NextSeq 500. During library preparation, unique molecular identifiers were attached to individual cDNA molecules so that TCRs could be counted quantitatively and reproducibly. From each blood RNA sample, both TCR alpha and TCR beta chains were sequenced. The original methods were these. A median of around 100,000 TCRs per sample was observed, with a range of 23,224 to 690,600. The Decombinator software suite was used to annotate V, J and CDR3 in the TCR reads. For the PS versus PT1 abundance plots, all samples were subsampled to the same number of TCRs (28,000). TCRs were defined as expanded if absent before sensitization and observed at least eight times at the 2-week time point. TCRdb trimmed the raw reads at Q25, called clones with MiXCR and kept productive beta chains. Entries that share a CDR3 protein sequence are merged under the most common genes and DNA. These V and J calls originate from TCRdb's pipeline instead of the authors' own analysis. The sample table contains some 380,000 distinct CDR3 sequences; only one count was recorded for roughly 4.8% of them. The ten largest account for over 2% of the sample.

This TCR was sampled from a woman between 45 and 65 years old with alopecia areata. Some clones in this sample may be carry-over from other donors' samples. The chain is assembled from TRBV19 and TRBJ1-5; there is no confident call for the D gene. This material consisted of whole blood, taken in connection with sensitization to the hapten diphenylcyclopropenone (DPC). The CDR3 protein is CASSILGRVNQPQHF. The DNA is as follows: TGTGCCAGTAGTATTTTAGGGCGAGTCAATCAGCCCCAGCATTTT.